The source of this TCR beta chain is a study of vaccination effects on CD4 cells after COVID-19. Subsequent to a culture period of more than 8 days, CD4+ T cells were isolated. The participants, recipients of two vaccine doses, got either BNT162b2 or mRNA-1273. Replacing half the medium with IL-2 medium was done on days 3 and 7. Turning to this clone: What it binds is unknown.

Here immunoSEQ multiplex PCR was the method, and the copy in TCRdb shows in-frame clones only, minus some. The sample holds 30,000 to 35,000 clones, roughly 81% seen once. This material consisted of CD4+ T cells from PBMCs cultured without peptide, taken after COVID-19 vaccination. This clonotype originated in a human donor who received a COVID-19 vaccine.

DNA of the CDR3: TGTGCCAGCAGCTTAGTGGCCAATCAGCCCCAGCATTTT. Amino acid sequence: CASSLVANQPQHF. The V call is TRBV7-2, the J call TRBJ1-5; D call uncertain. The CDR3 is 13 amino acids. With 1 base removed from V and 3 bases from J, the gap between germline ends came to 4 bases. CDR1 SGHTA and CDR2 FQGNSA come from the germline V gene.